This T cell receptor beta chain was captured in a study of PD-1 blockade in classical Hodgkin lymphoma. Notes on the study in general: The CD4+ diversity rise by C4D1 was clearest in complete responders.

Profiling relied on immunoSEQ multiplex PCR, and the TCRdb table lists in-frame clones only, not all of them. The repertoire holds over 12,000 clones, with roughly 66% as singletons. Turning to this clone: Its antigen is unknown.

The CDR3 spans 13 residues. The ends were cut back, 5 bases at V and 5 bases at J, with 10 bases in the middle. The germline V gene has CDR1 SGHRS and CDR2 YFSETQ. Each patient experienced a relapse that followed autologous stem cell transplantation, and brentuximab vedotin exposure varied. The chain joins TRBV5-1 to TRBJ2-2, with a weak D call TRBD2 (6 bases). This clonotype originated in a human donor with classical Hodgkin lymphoma. The sample was peripheral blood mononuclear cells (PBMCs), taken at baseline. CDR3 nucleotides: TGCGCCAGCAGTCCGAGCGGGACCGGGGAGCTGTTTTTT. This gives the protein CASSPSGTGELFF. Full variable domain (outside the CDR3, taken from reference TRBV5-1 and TRBJ2-2): KAGVTQTPRYLIKTRGQQVTLSCSPISGHRSVSWYQQTPGQGLQFLFEYFSETQRNKGNFPGRFSGRQFSNSRSEMNVSTLELGDSALYLCASSPSGTGELFFGEGSRLTVL.